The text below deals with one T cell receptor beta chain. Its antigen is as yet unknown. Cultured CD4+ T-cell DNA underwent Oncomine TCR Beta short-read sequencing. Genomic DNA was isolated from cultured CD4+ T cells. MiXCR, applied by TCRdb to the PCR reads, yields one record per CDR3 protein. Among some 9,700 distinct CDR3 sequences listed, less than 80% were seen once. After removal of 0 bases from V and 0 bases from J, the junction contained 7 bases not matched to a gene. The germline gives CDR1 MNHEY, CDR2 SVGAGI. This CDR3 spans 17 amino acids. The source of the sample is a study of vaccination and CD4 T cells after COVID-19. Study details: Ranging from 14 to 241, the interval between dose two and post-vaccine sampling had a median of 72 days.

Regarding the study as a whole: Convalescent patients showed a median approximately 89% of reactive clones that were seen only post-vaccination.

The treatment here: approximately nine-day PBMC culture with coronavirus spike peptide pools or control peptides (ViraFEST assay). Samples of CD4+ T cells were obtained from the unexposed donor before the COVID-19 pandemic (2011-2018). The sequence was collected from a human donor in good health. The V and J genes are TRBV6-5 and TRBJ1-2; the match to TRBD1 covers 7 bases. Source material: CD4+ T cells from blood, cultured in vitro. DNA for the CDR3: TGTGCCAGCAGTTACTCCCAAACAGGGGCGGCTAACTATGGCTACACCTTC. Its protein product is CASSYSQTGAANYGYTF.